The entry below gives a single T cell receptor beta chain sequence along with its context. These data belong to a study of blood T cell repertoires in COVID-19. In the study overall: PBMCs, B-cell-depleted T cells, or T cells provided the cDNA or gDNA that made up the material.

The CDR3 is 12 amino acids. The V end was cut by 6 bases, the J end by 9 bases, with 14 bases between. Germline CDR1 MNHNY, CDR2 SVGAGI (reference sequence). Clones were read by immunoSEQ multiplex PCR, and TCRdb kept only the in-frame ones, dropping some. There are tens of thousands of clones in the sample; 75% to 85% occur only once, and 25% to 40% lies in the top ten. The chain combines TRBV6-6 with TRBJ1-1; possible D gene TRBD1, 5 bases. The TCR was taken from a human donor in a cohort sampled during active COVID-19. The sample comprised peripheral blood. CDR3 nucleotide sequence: TGTGCCAGCAGGAAGGGGAAAGGGCAAGCTTTCTTT. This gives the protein CASRKGKGQAFF.